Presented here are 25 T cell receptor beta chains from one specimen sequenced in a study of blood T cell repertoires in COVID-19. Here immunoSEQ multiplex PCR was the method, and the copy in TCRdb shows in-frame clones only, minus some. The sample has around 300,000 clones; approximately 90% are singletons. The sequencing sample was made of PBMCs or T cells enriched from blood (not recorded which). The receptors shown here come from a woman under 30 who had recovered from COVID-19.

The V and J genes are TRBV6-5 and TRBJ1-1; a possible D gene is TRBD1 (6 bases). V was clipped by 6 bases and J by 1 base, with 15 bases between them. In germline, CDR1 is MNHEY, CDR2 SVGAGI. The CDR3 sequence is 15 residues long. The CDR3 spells CASSDGTPSNTEAFF. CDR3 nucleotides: TGTGCCAGCAGCGACGGGACACCTTCGAACACTGAAGCTTTCTTT.

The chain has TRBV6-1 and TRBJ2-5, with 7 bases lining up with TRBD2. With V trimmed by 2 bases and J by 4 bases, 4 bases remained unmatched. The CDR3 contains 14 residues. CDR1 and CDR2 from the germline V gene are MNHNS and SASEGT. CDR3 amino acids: CASSELPGGETQYF. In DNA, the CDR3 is TGTGCCAGCAGTGAACTTCCGGGAGGAGAGACCCAGTACTTC.

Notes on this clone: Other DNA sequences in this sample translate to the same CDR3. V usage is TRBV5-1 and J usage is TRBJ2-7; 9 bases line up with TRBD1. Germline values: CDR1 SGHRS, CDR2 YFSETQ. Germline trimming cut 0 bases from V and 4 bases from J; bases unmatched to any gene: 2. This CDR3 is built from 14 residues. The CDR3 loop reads CASSLGQGVYEQYF. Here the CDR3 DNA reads TGCGCCAGCAGCTTGGGACAGGGGGTTTACGAGCAGTACTTC.

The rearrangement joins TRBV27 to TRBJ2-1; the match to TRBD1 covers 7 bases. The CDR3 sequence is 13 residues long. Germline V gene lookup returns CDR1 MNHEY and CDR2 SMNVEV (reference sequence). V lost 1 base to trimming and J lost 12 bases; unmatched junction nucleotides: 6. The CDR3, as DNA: TGTGCCAGCAGTTTATACAGGGGCTGGGGGCAGTTCTTC. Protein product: CASSLYRGWGQFF.

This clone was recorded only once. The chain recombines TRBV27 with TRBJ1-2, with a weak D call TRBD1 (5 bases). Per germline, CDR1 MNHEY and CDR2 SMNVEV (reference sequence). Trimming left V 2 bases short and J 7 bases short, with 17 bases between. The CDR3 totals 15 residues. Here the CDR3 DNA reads TGTGCCAGCAGTTTAAGCCCTCCGGGGGGGGGTGGCTACACCTTC. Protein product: CASSLSPPGGGGYTF.

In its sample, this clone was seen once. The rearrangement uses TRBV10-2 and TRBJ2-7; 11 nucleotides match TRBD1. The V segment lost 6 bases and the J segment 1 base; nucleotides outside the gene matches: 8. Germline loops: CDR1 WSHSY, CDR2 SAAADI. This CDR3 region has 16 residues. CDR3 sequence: CASSIYGTGGSYEQYF. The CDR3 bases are TGCGCCAGCAGCATTTACGGGACAGGGGGATCCTACGAGCAGTACTTC.

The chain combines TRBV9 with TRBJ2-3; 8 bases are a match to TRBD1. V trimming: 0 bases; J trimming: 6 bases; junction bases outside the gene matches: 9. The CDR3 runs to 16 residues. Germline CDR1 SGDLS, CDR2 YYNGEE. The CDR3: CASSVGQGAGSDTQYF. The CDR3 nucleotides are TGTGCCAGCAGCGTAGGCCAGGGGGCAGGGAGTGATACGCAGTATTTT.

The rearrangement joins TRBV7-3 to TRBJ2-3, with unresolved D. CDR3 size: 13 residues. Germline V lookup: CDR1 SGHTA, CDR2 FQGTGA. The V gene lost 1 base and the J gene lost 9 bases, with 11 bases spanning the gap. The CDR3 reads CASSLRASRTQYF. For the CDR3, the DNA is TGTGCCAGCAGCTTAAGGGCGTCCCGGACGCAGTATTTT. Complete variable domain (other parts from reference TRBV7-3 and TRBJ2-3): GAGVSQTPSNKVTEKGKYVELRCDPISGHTALYWYRQSLGQGPEFLIYFQGTGAADDSGLPNDRFFAVRPEGSVSTLKIQRTERGDSAVYLCASSLRASRTQYFGPGTRLTVL.

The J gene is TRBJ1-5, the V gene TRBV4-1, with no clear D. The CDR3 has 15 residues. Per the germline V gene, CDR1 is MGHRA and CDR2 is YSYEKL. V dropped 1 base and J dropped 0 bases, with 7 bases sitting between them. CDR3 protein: CASSQVPNSNQPQHF. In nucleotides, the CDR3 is TGCGCCAGCAGCCAAGTTCCCAATAGCAATCAGCCCCAGCATTTT.

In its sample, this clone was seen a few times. The chain's CDR3 is CARGTGISGTEAFF. DNA of the CDR3: TGTGCCAGAGGTACCGGGATCTCGGGGACTGAAGCTTTCTTT. The chain employs TRBV2 and TRBJ1-1; no reliable D call. From germline, CDR1 is SNHLY and CDR2 FYNNEI. V was clipped by 9 bases and J by 5 bases, with 19 bases between them. This CDR3 has 14 amino acids. The whole variable domain, filled in from reference TRBV2 and TRBJ1-1, reads EPEVTQTPSHQVTQMGQEVILRCVPISNHLYFYWYRQILGQKVEFLVSFYNNEISEKSEIFDDQFSVERPDGSNFTLKIRSTKLEDSAMYFCARGTGISGTEAFFGQGTRLTVV.

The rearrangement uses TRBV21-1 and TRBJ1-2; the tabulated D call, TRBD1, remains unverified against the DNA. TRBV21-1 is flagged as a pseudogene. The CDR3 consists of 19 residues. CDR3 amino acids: CASSKARLGTGGSDYGYTF. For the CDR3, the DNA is TGTGCCAGCAGCAAAGCCCGACTCGGGACAGGGGGCTCTGACTATGGCTACACCTTC.

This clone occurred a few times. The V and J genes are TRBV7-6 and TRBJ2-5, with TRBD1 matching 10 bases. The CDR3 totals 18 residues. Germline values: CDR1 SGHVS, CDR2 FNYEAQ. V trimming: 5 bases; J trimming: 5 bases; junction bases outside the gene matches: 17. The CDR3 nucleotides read TGTGCCAGCAGCCCGCATCGGGCCGGGACAGGGGTTCAGGAGACCCAGTACTTC. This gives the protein CASSPHRAGTGVQETQYF.

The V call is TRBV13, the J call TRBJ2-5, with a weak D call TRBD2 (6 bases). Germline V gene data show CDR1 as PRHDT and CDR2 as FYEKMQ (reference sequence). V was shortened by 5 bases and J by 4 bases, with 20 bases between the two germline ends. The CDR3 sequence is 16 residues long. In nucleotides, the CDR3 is TGTGCCAGCAGCCACAGCAGGCAGGGCGGGGCAGAGACCCAGTACTTC. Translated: CASSHSRQGGAETQYF.

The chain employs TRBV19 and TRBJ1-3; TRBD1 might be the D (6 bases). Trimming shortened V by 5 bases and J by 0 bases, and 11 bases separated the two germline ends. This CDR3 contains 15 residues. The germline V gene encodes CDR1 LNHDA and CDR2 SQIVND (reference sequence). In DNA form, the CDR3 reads TGTGCCAGTAGTTCTACAGGGCGCTCTGGAAACACCATATATTTT. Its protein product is CASSSTGRSGNTIYF. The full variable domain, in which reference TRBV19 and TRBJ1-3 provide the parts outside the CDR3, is DGGITQSPKYLFRKEGQNVTLSCEQNLNHDAMYWYRQDPGQGLRLIYYSQIVNDFQKGDIAEGYSVSREKKESFPLTVTSAQKNPTAFYLCASSSTGRSGNTIYFGEGSWLTVV.

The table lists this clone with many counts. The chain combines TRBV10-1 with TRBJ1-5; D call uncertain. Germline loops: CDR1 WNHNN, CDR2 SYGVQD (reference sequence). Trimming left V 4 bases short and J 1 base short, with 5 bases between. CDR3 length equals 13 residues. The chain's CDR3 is CASSGQSNQPQHF. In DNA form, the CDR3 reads TGCGCCAGCAGTGGTCAAAGCAATCAGCCCCAGCATTTT.

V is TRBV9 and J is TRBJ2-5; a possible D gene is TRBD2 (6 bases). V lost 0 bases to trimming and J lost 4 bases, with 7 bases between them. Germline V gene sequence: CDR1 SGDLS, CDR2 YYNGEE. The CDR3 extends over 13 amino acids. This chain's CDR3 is CASSVGRVETQYF. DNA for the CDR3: TGTGCCAGCAGCGTAGGGAGGGTAGAGACCCAGTACTTC.

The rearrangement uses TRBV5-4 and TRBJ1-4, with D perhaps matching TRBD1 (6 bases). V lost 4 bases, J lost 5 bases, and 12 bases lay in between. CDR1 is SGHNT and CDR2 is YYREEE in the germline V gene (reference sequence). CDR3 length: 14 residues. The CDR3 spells CASSPGQRNEKLFF. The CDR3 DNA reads TGTGCCAGCAGCCCTGGACAGAGGAATGAAAAACTGTTTTTT.

CDR3 coding DNA: TGTGCCAGCAGTTTTGATAGTTATGGCTACACCTTC. Translated: CASSFDSYGYTF. This chain links TRBV28 with TRBJ1-2; D gene unclear. CDR1 MDHEN and CDR2 SYDVKM come from the germline V gene. This CDR3 is 12 amino acids long. V shed 3 bases and J shed 5 bases, with 7 bases lying between them.

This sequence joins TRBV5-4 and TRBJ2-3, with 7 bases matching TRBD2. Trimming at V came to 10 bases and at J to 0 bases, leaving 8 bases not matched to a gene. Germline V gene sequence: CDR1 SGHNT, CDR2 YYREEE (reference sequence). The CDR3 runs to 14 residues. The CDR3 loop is CAVRGDFSTDTQYF. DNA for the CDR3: TGTGCCGTCCGGGGGGACTTTAGCACAGATACGCAGTATTTT.

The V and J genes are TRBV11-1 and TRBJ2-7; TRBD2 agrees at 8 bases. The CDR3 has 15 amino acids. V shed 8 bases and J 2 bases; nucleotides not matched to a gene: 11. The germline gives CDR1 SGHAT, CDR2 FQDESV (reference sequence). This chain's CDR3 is CASGLGSGDTYEQYF. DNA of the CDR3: TGTGCCAGCGGGTTGGGTAGCGGGGACACCTACGAGCAGTACTTC.

As DNA, the CDR3 is TGTGCCAGCTCACCCCGGGCCATCGGGGACACTGAAGCTTTCTTT. Translation gives CASSPRAIGDTEAFF. The chain couples TRBV18 to TRBJ1-1; no definite D call. Germline V gene lookup returns CDR1 KGHSH and CDR2 LQKENI. The V gene lost 3 bases and the J gene lost 3 bases, with 14 bases spanning the gap. The CDR3 consists of 15 residues. Variable domain in full (rest from reference TRBV18 and TRBJ1-1): NAGVMQNPRHLVRRRGQEARLRCSPMKGHSHVYWYRQLPEEGLKFMVYLQKENIIDESGMPKERFSAEFPKEGPSILRIQQVVRGDSAAYFCASSPRAIGDTEAFFGQGTRLTVV.

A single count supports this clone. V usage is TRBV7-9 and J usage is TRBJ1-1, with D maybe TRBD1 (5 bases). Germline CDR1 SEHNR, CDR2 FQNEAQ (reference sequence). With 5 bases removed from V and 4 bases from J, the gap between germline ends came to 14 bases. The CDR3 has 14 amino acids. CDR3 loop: CASSRYGGTTEAFF. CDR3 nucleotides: TGTGCCAGCAGCCGCTATGGGGGGACCACTGAAGCTTTCTTT.

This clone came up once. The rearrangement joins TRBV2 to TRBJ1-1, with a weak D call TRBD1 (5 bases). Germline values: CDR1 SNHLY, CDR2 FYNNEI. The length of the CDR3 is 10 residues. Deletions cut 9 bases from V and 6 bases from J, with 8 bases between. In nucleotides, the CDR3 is TGTGCCAGTGGGGGGGCTGAAGCTTTCTTT. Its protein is CASGGAEAFF.

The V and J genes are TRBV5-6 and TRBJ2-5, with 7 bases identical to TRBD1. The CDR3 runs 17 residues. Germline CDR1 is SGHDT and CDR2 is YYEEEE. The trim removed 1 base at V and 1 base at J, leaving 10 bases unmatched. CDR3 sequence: CASSLNSGGPPQETQYF. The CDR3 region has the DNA TGTGCCAGCAGCTTGAACTCAGGGGGACCCCCCCAAGAGACCCAGTACTTC. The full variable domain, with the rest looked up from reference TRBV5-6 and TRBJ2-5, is DAGVTQSPTHLIKTRGQQVTLRCSPKSGHDTVSWYQQALGQGPQFIFQYYEEEERQRGNFPDRFSGHQFPNYSSELNVNALLLGDSALYLCASSLNSGGPPQETQYFGPGTRLLVL.

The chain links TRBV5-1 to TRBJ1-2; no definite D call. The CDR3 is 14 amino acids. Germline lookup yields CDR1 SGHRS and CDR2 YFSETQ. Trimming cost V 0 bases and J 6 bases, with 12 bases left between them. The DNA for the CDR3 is TGCGCCAGCAGCTTGGGGCTTCCCGGGGATGGCTACACCTTC. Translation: CASSLGLPGDGYTF.